This TCR beta chain was identified in a study of graft-versus-host responses after intestinal transplantation. The overall study: For two to four years after anti-thymocyte globulin induction, all recipients took tacrolimus and steroids. Findings and caveats of the study: GvH clones appeared in recipient marrow, some first in ileum or blood. Early after transplant, HvG declines were associated with peak levels of circulating GvH clones.

The method was immunoSEQ multiplex PCR; TCRdb's version includes in-frame clones alone and lacks a portion of them. The profile shows 80,000 to 85,000 clones, 91% of them singletons. Note on this clone: Its antigen is unknown.

Per the germline V gene, CDR1 is SGHTA and CDR2 is FQGNSA. The CDR3 spans 15 residues. V lost 1 base and J lost 5, with 12 bases in between. This sample comprised unstimulated CD4+ T cells sorted from spleen or lymph node cells, obtained before intestinal transplant. The TCR comes from a human donor who received an intestinal transplant. The chain uses TRBV7-2 and TRBJ2-1; a possible D gene is TRBD1 (6 bases). The CDR3 protein is CASSLDREGNNEQFF. Here the CDR3 DNA reads TGTGCCAGCAGCTTAGACAGGGAAGGAAACAATGAGCAGTTCTTC.